The T cell receptor beta chain described here comes from a study of monozygotic twins with inflammatory bowel disease (dated by TCRdb to the late 2010s). Notes on the research overall: The full study comprised about 28 monozygotic twin pairs: nine German pairs (four IBD-concordant, five IBD-discordant) and 19 IBD-discordant Danish pairs. Within discordant pairs, disease-associated traits were sought mainly by comparing IBD patients with their genetically identical healthy co-twins. Each individual had, on average, about 151 000 unique TCRalpha sequences and 181 000 unique TCRbeta sequences available for analysis. Beyond this particular receptor, the publication reports: Because patients received different immunosuppressive treatments, the repertoires may have picked up extra background noise and variability between individuals. Measured by the inverse Simpson index, TCRbeta repertoire diversity was lower in IBD patients than in their healthy co-twins. Repertoire similarity did not differ between concordant and discordant twins, which could be due to limited statistical power. Different T cell subtypes could not be distinguished in the analysis. Compared with healthy twins, IBD patients shared fewer clonotypes with other individuals, and the difference was most pronounced in patients with signs of disease activity. The results gave no support for a single strong signal or clonotype linked to IBD.

Receptor amplification or capture employed 5' RACE. For each TCR library, around 3,800 ng of total RNA was used. For each sample, cDNA synthesis was carried out in eight separate reactions using SMARTScribe reverse transcriptase. Unique molecular identifiers containing a 6-nucleotide sample barcode were introduced through template switching during cDNA synthesis. TCRalpha and TCRbeta cDNA was amplified in two nested PCRs of 16 and 9 cycles, and bead purification was carried out after each PCR. Before amplification, the cDNA was treated with uracil DNA-glycosylase and purified using the QIAquick PCR purification kit. In the second PCR, Illumina TruSeq-compatible adapters and sample-specific barcodes were added. TapeStation and Qubit were used to check library quality and concentration, and approximately 5.4 ng of each library was pooled. Sequencing of the pooled libraries was done on an Illumina HiSeq2500 single-index Rapid Run using custom sequencing primers and 2 x 100 bp reads. In the original analysis: PCR and sequencing errors were corrected by UMI-based consensus assembly using MiGEC version 1.2.6. MiXCR version 2.1.1 was used for V(D)J alignment, clonotype assembly and CDR3 extraction. Gene usage, clonotype sharing and MAIT/NKT TCR abundance were normalised by analysing the top 1000, 10 000 and 20 000 clonotypes per sample. Diversity was computed as the inverse Simpson index with the vegan R package after downsampling to 27 000 UMIs. Paired Mann-Whitney U tests were applied to discordant twin pairs, and Benjamini-Hochberg correction was used for multiple testing. Once TCRdb had reprocessed the reads, it stored one entry per CDR3 protein sequence and supplied no DNA. The V and J calls reflect TCRdb's pipeline rather than the authors' work. This sample's listing comprises about 300,000 distinct CDR3 sequences. Clones ranked in the top ten supply over 5% of the sample.

A remark on this clonotype: Which antigen it targets is not known.

Counted from cysteine to phenylalanine, this CDR3 has 15 amino acids. This entry has no DNA. CDR1 KGHDR and CDR2 SFDVKD were looked up in the germline V gene. From each donor, a roughly 2.4 ml peripheral blood sample was collected into PAXgene tubes and kept at -80 degrees C. Without any T cell sorting, total RNA was extracted from whole blood using the PAXgene blood miRNA kit on an automated QIAcube. Peripheral blood from monozygotic twin pairs concordant or discordant for inflammatory bowel disease was subjected to deep TCRalpha and TCRbeta repertoire profiling with unique molecular barcoding. Smoking habits were recorded for all twin pairs, with individuals classified as current, former or never smokers.

Material for sequencing was blood. The chain is assembled from TRBV24-1 and TRBJ2-3; the TCRdb call, TRBD1, lacks DNA for checking. This clonotype originated in a human donor with ulcerative colitis or Crohn's disease, or a healthy co-twin of an affected twin (not recorded which). The CDR3 loop reads CATSISGGTTDTQYF.